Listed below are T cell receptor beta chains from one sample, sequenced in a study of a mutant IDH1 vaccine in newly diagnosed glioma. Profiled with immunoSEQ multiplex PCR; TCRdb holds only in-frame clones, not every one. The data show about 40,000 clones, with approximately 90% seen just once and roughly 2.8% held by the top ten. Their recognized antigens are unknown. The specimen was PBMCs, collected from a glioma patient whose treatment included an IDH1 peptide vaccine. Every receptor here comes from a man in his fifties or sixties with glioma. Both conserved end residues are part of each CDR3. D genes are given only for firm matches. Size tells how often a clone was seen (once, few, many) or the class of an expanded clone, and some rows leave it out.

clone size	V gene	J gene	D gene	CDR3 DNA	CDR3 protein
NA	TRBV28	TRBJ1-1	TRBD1	TGTGCCAGCAGAGGCGGACAGGGGGCCCTTTCGGAAGCTTTCTTT	CASRGGQGALSEAFF
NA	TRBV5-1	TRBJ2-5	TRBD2	TGCGCCAGCAGCCCCCCCGGGGGGTGGCAAGAGACCCAGTACTTC	CASSPPGGWQETQYF
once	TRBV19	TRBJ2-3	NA	TGTGCCAGTAGTACGTGGACTCAGGGGCTGGATACGCAGTATTTT	CASSTWTQGLDTQYF
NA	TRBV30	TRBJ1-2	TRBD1	TGTGCCTGGACGAAGGGACAGCGAATCTATGGCTACACCTTC	CAWTKGQRIYGYTF
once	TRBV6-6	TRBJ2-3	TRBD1	TGTGCCAGCAGTCAACAGGGGATCGGCACAGATACGCAGTATTTT	CASSQQGIGTDTQYF
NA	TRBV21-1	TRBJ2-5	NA	TGTGCCAGCAGCAAAGTACTGCCGGGGGGGTACCAAGAGACCCAGTACTTC	CASSKVLPGGYQETQYF
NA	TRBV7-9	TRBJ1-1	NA	TGTGCCAGCAGCTCTGGGGCGGGGAACACTGAAGCTTTCTTT	CASSSGAGNTEAFF
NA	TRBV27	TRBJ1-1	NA	TGTGCCAGCAGTTTGACAGTGAACACTGAAGCTTTCTTT	CASSLTVNTEAFF
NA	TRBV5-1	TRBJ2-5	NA	TGCGCCAGCAGCACAACACGGGGGACTCAAGAGACCCAGTACTTC	CASSTTRGTQETQYF
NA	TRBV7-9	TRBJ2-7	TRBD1	TGTGCCAGCAGCAATCTCCCGGGACAGGTCGGCGAGCAGTACTTC	CASSNLPGQVGEQYF
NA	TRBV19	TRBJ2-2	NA	TGTGCCAGTAGTATAGAGAGGCTGGAGGATATGAACACCGGGGAGCTGTTTTTT	CASSIERLEDMNTGELFF
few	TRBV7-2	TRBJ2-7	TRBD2	TGTGCCAGCAGCTCAGGGCTAGCGGGATGGGAGCAGTACTTC	CASSSGLAGWEQYF
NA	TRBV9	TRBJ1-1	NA	TGTGCCAGCAGCGTAGTTCCGTTGGGCGGGAACACTGAAGCTTTCTTT	CASSVVPLGGNTEAFF
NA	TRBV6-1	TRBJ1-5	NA	TGTGCCAGCAGGAGACAGCATAGCAATCAGCCCCAGCATTTT	CASRRQHSNQPQHF
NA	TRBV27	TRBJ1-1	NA	TGTGCCAGCAGACCCTTGGGCCCCCAACGGGGCACTGAAGCTTTCTTT	CASRPLGPQRGTEAFF
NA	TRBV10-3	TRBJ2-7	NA	TGTGCCATCAGTGGGACCTCCGGCGAGCAGTACTTC	CAISGTSGEQYF
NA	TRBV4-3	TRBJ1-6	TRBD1	TGCGCCAGCAGCCAAGATACGGGACAGGGCTCCTATAATTCACCCCTCCACTTT	CASSQDTGQGSYNSPLHF
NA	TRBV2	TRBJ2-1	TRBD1	TGTGCCAGCAGTGTGGGACAGAGCTCCTACAATGAGCAGTTCTTC	CASSVGQSSYNEQFF
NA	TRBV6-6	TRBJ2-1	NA	TGTGCCAGCAAATCGGAGGGGGCGAGGGATGAGCAGTTCTTC	CASKSEGARDEQFF
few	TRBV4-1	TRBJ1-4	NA	TGCGCCAGCAGTGAAGGGGGACTCTATGAAAAACTGTTTTTT	CASSEGGLYEKLFF
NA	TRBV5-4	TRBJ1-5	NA	TGTGCCAGCAGCTTACAGGGCCGCAATCAGCCCCAGCATTTT	CASSLQGRNQPQHF
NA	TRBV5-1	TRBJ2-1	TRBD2	TGCGCCAGCAGCTTGGCCCCGGGACTAGCGGGAGGCGATGAGCAGTTCTTC	CASSLAPGLAGGDEQFF
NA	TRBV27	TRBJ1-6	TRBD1	TGTGCCAGCAGCAACCGGGACAGGGGATCACCCCTCCACTTT	CASSNRDRGSPLHF
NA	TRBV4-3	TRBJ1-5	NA	TGCGCCAGCAGCCGCTCCACAGGTTACAATCAGCCCCAGCATTTT	CASSRSTGYNQPQHF
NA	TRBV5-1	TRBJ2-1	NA	TGCGCCAGCAGCCTCGACAAGGGCCAGTTCTTC	CASSLDKGQFF
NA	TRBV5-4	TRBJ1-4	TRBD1	TGTGCCAGCAGCTTAAGGGGGCCGGCTAATGAAAAACTGTTTTTT	CASSLRGPANEKLFF
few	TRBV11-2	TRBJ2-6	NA	TGTGCCAGCAGCTTAGTTCTTTCTGGGGCCAACGTCCTGACTTTC	CASSLVLSGANVLTF
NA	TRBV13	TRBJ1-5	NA	TGTGCCAGCAGCTTAGAGGGGGGAGCCCAGCATTTT	CASSLEGGAQHF
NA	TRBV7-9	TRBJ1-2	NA	TGTGCCAGCAGATCGGGACTGCAACCTAACTATGGCTACACCTTC	CASRSGLQPNYGYTF
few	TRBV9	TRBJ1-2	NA	TGTGCCAGCAGCGTAGATGGCAGTACTCCCGGTGGCTACACCTTC	CASSVDGSTPGGYTF
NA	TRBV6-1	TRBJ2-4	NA	TGTGCCAGCAGTGTACCGGACCTAGACAAAAACATTCAGTACTTC	CASSVPDLDKNIQYF
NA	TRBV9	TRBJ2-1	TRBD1	TGTGCCAGCAGGAGGGGACAGGGTCGGAATGAGCAGTTCTTC	CASRRGQGRNEQFF
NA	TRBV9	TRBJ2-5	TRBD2	TGTGCCAGCAGCGATAGCGGGGGGCGAGAGACCCAGTACTTC	CASSDSGGRETQYF
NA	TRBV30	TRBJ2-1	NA	TGTGCCTGGAGTGCGGGGGCAGTGCAGGATGAGCAGTTCTTC	CAWSAGAVQDEQFF
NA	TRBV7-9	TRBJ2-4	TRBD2	TGTGCCAGCAGCCAGGCGGGGGGGGCCAAAAACATTCAGTACTTC	CASSQAGGAKNIQYF
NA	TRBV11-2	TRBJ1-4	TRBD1	TGTGCCAGCAGCTTAAAGACAGGGGCTAATGAAAAACTGTTTTTT	CASSLKTGANEKLFF
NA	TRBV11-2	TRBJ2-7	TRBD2	TGTGCCAGCAGCTCCCTCGCCTGGACTAGCACTAGCGAGCAGTACTTC	CASSSLAWTSTSEQYF
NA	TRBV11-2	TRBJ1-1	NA	TGTGCCAGCAGCTTAGATCCAGCGCTGGCGAACACTGAAGCTTTCTTT	CASSLDPALANTEAFF
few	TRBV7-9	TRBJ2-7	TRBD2	TGTGCCAGCAGCGAGACTAGCGGGAGACCCGAGCAGTACTTC	CASSETSGRPEQYF
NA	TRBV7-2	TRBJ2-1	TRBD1	TGTGCCAGCAGCCGCCAGGACAGGGCCCCCTCCAATGAGCAGTTCTTC	CASSRQDRAPSNEQFF
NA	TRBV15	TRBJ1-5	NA	TGTGCCACCAGCATCCAGGACAATCAGCCCCAGCATTTT	CATSIQDNQPQHF
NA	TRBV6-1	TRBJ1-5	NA	TGTGCCAGCAGTGAATTGGACAGCGATAATTGGCATTTT	CASSELDSDNWHF